This entry describes one TCR beta chain. In the original processing: Scientists estimated how many nucleated cells there were by amplifying reference gene primers. Sequenced by immunoSEQ multiplex PCR; TCRdb stores in-frame clones only, minus some. V, J and clone size reflect that table, while D and trimming were determined from the DNA. The sample includes over 85,000 clones, more than 70% of them seen just once. V lost 6 bases, J lost 2 bases, and 8 bases stayed unmatched. The germline CDR1 and CDR2 sequences are MNHEY and SMNVEV (reference sequence). The CDR3 runs to 16 residues. These data belong to a study of blood T cell repertoires in COVID-19. Study-wide background: Samples of COVID-19 (acute and convalescent) were obtained from the United States, Italy and Spain. T cells, B-cell-depleted T cells, or PBMCs provided the cDNA or gDNA that served as material.

The TCR sequence derives from a human donor with acute or convalescent COVID-19. The donor label of this sample is uncertain. The rearrangement uses TRBV27 and TRBJ1-5; the match to TRBD1 covers 9 bases. The sequenced sample was peripheral blood. DNA of the CDR3: TGTGCCAGCAGCACGACAGGGGGTATTCGCAATCAGCCCCAGCATTTT. Translating it yields CASSTTGGIRNQPQHF.